The present TCR beta chain was sequenced within a study of blood T cell repertoires in COVID-19. Looking at the study overall: Whether acute or convalescent, the COVID-19 samples came from the United States, Italy and Spain. PBMCs, B-cell-depleted T cells, or T cells were the source of the cDNA or gDNA that made up the material.

Germline values: CDR1 SGHDN, CDR2 FVKESK. The CDR3 totals 13 residues. The V gene lost 4 bases and the J gene lost 2 bases, with 8 bases spanning the gap. Patients in Seattle were enrolled during active infection, then followed longitudinally. In the authors' methods: Counts of nucleated cells, estimated from reference gene primer amplification, were obtained. Using immunoSEQ multiplex PCR, the repertoire was profiled, and TCRdb retains in-frame clones only, with some absent. V, J and clone size were drawn from that table, and D and trimming were deduced from the DNA. The profile shows around 92,000 clones, around 67% of them singletons.

Material for sequencing was peripheral blood. This sequence joins TRBV14 and TRBJ2-5, with D perhaps matching TRBD2 (6 bases). The source of this sequence is a man aged 65-85 years with COVID-19, enrolled during active disease. For the CDR3, the DNA is TGTGCCAGCAGCCCGGGACTTCAAGAGACCCAGTACTTC. This sequence encodes CASSPGLQETQYF. Complete variable domain (other parts from reference TRBV14 and TRBJ2-5): EAGVTQFPSHSVIEKGQTVTLRCDPISGHDNLYWYRRVMGKEIKFLLHFVKESKQDESGMPNNRFLAERTGGTYSTLKVQPAELEDSGVYFCASSPGLQETQYFGPGTRLLVL.